This T cell receptor (beta chain) was recorded in a study of cytomegalovirus exposure and HLA in healthy donors. PCR amplification relied on 60 Vbeta primers (plus 13 Jbeta primers). Generated by immunoSEQ multiplex PCR, the TCRdb table keeps only in-frame clones and is missing some. Of roughly 170,000 clones listed, about 80% are singletons. Worth noting for this clone: Its antigen is unidentified.

Study results and caveats: In a later analysis, across HLA loci, associated TCR counts were highest for DRB1, lowest for HLA-C. Among the most significant clusters, several appeared linked to common viral pathogens in a later analysis. Association with HLA alleles at 0.05 false discovery rate was found for 15,000 to 20,000 TCR beta sequences in a later analysis.

In germline, CDR1 is SGHRS, CDR2 YFSETQ. V dropped 2 bases and J dropped 4; count of bases not matched to a gene: 2. This CDR3 contains 13 residues. This clonotype was sampled from a woman younger than 45 in good health and CMV-seronegative. V usage is TRBV5-1 and J usage is TRBJ1-1; 7 nucleotides line up with TRBD1. The sequencing input was PBMCs. This CDR3 reads CASSLQGPTEAFF. The CDR3 bases are TGCGCCAGCAGCTTACAGGGGCCCACTGAAGCTTTCTTT.